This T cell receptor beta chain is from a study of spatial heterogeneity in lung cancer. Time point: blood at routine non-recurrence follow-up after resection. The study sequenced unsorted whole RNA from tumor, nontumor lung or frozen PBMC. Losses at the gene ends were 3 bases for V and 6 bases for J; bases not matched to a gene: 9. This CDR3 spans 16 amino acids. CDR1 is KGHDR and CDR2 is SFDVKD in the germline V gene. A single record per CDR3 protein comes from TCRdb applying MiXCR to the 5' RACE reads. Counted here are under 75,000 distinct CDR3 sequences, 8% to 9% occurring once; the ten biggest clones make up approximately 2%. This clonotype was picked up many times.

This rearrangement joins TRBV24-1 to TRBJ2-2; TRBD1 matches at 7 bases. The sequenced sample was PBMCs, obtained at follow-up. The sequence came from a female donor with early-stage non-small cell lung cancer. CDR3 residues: CATSDENRGFAGELFF. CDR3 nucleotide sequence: TGTGCCACCAGTGATGAGAACAGGGGTTTTGCCGGGGAGCTGTTTTTT.